This T cell receptor beta chain was captured by sequencing in a study of blood T cells in healthy people across ages. Alongside a J-beta primer mix, a sample-barcoded 5' primer served in a second PCR lasting about 7 to 11 cycles. In TCRdb, the 5' RACE reads were re-called with MiXCR into one record per CDR3 protein. The sample carries approximately 810,000 distinct CDR3 sequences, under 35% recorded once. This clonotype was counted ten times or more. The CDR3 is made up of 16 amino acids. Per germline, CDR1 SGHDT and CDR2 YYEEEE. V lost 4 bases and J 9 bases, leaving 23 bases between the germline ends.

The source is a woman older than 75 in good health. The V call is TRBV5-6, the J call TRBJ2-1; D remains unclear. Material: blood. The CDR3 sequence: CASSAYTVLKVIEQFF. CDR3 coding DNA: TGTGCCAGCAGCGCGTACACAGTTCTGAAGGTTATTGAGCAGTTCTTC.